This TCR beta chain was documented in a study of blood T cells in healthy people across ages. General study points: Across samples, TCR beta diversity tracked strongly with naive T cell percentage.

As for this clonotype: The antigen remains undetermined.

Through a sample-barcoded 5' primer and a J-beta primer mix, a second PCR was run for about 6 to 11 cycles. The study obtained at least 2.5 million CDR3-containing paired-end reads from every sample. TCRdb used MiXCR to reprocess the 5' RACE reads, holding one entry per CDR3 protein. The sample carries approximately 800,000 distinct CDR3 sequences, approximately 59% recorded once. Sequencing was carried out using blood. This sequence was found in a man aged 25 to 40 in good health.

CDR3 nucleotide sequence: TGTGCCAGCACCGTAAGCGGCGGCACAGATACGCAGTATTTT. Translated, it gives CASTVSGGTDTQYF. The chain joins TRBV7-9 to TRBJ2-3; tentative D call: TRBD2 (5 bases). This CDR3 is 14 amino acids long. V dropped 7 bases and J dropped 1 base, with 12 bases sitting between them. Germline assignment: CDR1 SEHNR and CDR2 FQNEAQ (reference sequence). The full variable domain, its missing parts supplied by reference TRBV7-9 and TRBJ2-3, is DTGVSQNPRHKITKRGQNVTFRCDPISEHNRLYWYRQTLGQGPEFLTYFQNEAQLEKSRLLSDRFSAERPKGSFSTLEIQRTEQGDSAMYLCASTVSGGTDTQYFGPGTRLTVL.